The 19 T cell receptor beta chains below were found in one sample sequenced in a study of blood T cell repertoires in COVID-19. Profiling relied on immunoSEQ multiplex PCR, and the TCRdb table lists in-frame clones only, not all of them. The sample has 300,000 to 400,000 clones, 86% seen once. Sequencing was done on a sample of PBMCs or T cells enriched from blood (not recorded which). These receptors were collected from a woman in her forties with acute COVID-19.

This clone has a handful of counts. J is TRBJ1-2 and V is TRBV7-8; 7 bases align to TRBD1. This CDR3 is 16 amino acids long. With V trimmed by 1 base and J by 5 bases, 10 bases remained unmatched. CDR1 and CDR2 (germline): SGHVS, FQNEAQ. The CDR3 here is CASSLDSVTGRYGYTF. CDR3 bases: TGTGCCAGCAGCTTAGATAGCGTGACAGGGAGGTATGGCTACACCTTC.

There are a few counts of this clone. The rearrangement links TRBV3-1 (or the pseudogene TRBV3-2) to TRBJ2-2; 10 bases are shared with TRBD2. From germline, CDR1 is LGHDT and CDR2 YNNKEL (reference sequence). The CDR3 is 15 residues long. V gave up 5 bases and J gave up 4 bases; unmatched junction bases: 4. Here the CDR3 DNA reads TGTGCCAGCAGCGTAAAGCGGGGGGGCACCGGGGAGCTGTTTTTT. Amino acid sequence: CASSVKRGGTGELFF.

The V call is TRBV28, the J call TRBJ1-2, with 9 nucleotides matching TRBD1. V shed 3 bases and J 3 bases; nucleotides not matched to a gene: 2. From germline, CDR1 is MDHEN and CDR2 SYDVKM. The length of the CDR3 is 14 residues. The CDR3 nucleotides are TGTGCCAGCAGTTTCGGGGACAGGGACTATGGCTACACCTTC. Amino acids: CASSFGDRDYGYTF.

This chain connects TRBV28 to TRBJ2-2; no clear D gene. The V end was cut by 5 bases, the J end by 2 bases, with 24 bases between. The CDR3 extends over 19 amino acids. Germline V CDR1 and CDR2: MDHEN, SYDVKM. The CDR3 DNA is TGTGCCAGCAGTCCCATTCGTATGTGGTCGGTTAGTAACACCGGGGAGCTGTTTTTT. Encoded protein: CASSPIRMWSVSNTGELFF.

The gene calls are TRBV27 and TRBJ2-3; TRBD2 agrees at 9 bases. This CDR3 contains 15 residues. Germline V lookup: CDR1 MNHEY, CDR2 SMNVEV (reference sequence). V lost 6 bases to trimming and J lost 5 bases; unmatched junction nucleotides: 9. Here the CDR3 reads CASSAGTSIGDTQYF. The DNA of the CDR3 is TGTGCCAGCAGCGCCGGGACTAGCATCGGAGATACGCAGTATTTT.

The chain uses TRBV11-2 and TRBJ2-1; 7 bases are a match to TRBD1. The CDR3 spans 15 residues. CDR1 and CDR2 from the germline V gene are SGHAT and FQNNGV. V dropped 5 bases and J dropped 5; count of bases not matched to a gene: 9. CDR3 bases: TGTGCCAGCAGCGCAGACAGGGTTACACACAATGAGCAGTTCTTC. Amino acid sequence: CASSADRVTHNEQFF. The variable domain in full, with the rest retrieved from reference TRBV11-2 and TRBJ2-1, is EAGVAQSPRYKIIEKRQSVAFWCNPISGHATLYWYQQILGQGPKLLIQFQNNGVVDDSQLPKDRFSAERLKGVDSTLKIQPAKLEDSAVYLCASSADRVTHNEQFFGPGTRLTVL.

V is TRBV3-1 (or the pseudogene TRBV3-2) and J is TRBJ1-3; D gene ambiguous. V lost 1 base and J lost 2, with 6 bases in between. Germline CDR1 reads LGHDT; CDR2 reads YNNKEL (reference sequence). The CDR3 covers 14 residues. The CDR3 protein is CASSQATAGNTIYF. DNA for the CDR3: TGTGCCAGCAGCCAAGCAACAGCTGGAAACACCATATATTTT.

The chain couples TRBV10-1 to TRBJ1-2, with 8 bases matching TRBD1. This CDR3 has 13 residues. With 7 bases clipped from V and 2 bases from J, the junction kept 3 bases outside the gene matches. The germline V gene has CDR1 WNHNN and CDR2 SYGVQD (reference sequence). The CDR3 protein is CASTWTGNYGYTF. CDR3 DNA: TGCGCCAGCACCTGGACAGGGAACTATGGCTACACCTTC.

The V gene is TRBV6-5, the J gene TRBJ1-2, with a possible D match to TRBD1 (6 bases). Germline assignment: CDR1 MNHEY and CDR2 SVGAGI. Trimming pared 4 bases from V and 6 bases from J, leaving 15 bases between. This CDR3 comprises 14 residues. The CDR3 sequence: CASSSRGTRHGYTF. CDR3 nucleotides: TGTGCCAGCAGTTCGAGGGGGACACGACATGGCTACACCTTC.

J is TRBJ1-2 and V is TRBV5-1; TRBD1 might be the D (6 bases). Between the trimmed V and J ends, which lost 0 bases and 4 bases, there was a span of 10 bases. The CDR3 consists of 14 residues. Germline-derived CDR1 and CDR2 are SGHRS and YFSETQ. Written as DNA, the CDR3 is TGCGCCAGCAGCTTGGACAGGACAGCCTATGGCTACACCTTC. Protein sequence: CASSLDRTAYGYTF.

The rearrangement joins TRBV12-5 to TRBJ2-7; 7 bases map to TRBD1. CDR3 length equals 14 residues. Germline CDR1 and CDR2: LGHNT and FRNRAP. V lost 7 bases and J lost 6; bases outside the gene matches: 12. Here the CDR3 reads CASDKQGTPFEQYF. The CDR3 coding sequence is TGTGCTAGTGACAAACAGGGGACCCCTTTCGAGCAGTACTTC.

The CDR3: CASSLQGQLGSNQPQHF. CDR3 nucleotides: TGTGCCAGCAGCTTACAGGGTCAATTAGGTAGCAATCAGCCCCAGCATTTT. The chain uses TRBV7-8 and TRBJ1-5; a weak D match, TRBD1 (5 bases). Germline-derived CDR1 and CDR2 are SGHVS and FQNEAQ. This CDR3 region has 17 residues. V gave up 2 bases and J gave up 0 bases, with 14 bases separating them.

The chain carries TRBV19 and TRBJ1-6, with D uncertain. V was shortened by 0 bases and J by 8 bases, with 5 bases between the two germline ends. The CDR3 runs 13 residues. Germline CDR1 LNHDA, CDR2 SQIVND (reference sequence). The CDR3 sequence: CASSIEAYSPLHF. CDR3 DNA sequence: TGTGCCAGTAGTATAGAAGCGTATTCACCCCTCCACTTT.

The V call is TRBV7-3, the J call TRBJ2-2, with D maybe TRBD1 (6 bases). Germline V lookup: CDR1 SGHTA, CDR2 FQGTGA. The ends were cut back, 1 base at V and 2 bases at J, with 17 bases in the middle. This CDR3 has 18 amino acids. The CDR3: CASSLIPGARINTGELFF. The CDR3 nucleotides are TGTGCCAGCAGCTTAATCCCAGGGGCCAGAATTAACACCGGGGAGCTGTTTTTT.

This chain links TRBV11-2 with TRBJ1-1; D perhaps matches TRBD1 (5 bases). The CDR3 loop spans 13 amino acids. Per the germline V gene, CDR1 is SGHAT and CDR2 is FQNNGV. Trimming cost V 5 bases and J 7 bases, with 14 bases left between them. The CDR3 region is CASSPTAGFEAFF. CDR3 sequence (DNA): TGTGCCAGCAGCCCAACCGCAGGGTTTGAAGCTTTCTTT.

The chain has TRBV11-2 and TRBJ1-1, with a possible D match to TRBD1 (6 bases). The CDR3 contains 14 residues. Germline V lookup: CDR1 SGHAT, CDR2 FQNNGV. Trimming shortened V by 5 bases and J by 5 bases, and 15 bases separated the two germline ends. CDR3 DNA: TGTGCCAGCAGCATGGACAGCTATGATACTGAAGCTTTCTTT. Protein: CASSMDSYDTEAFF.

This clone appeared once. This sequence joins TRBV5-4 and TRBJ1-1; D not resolved. The CDR3 consists of 13 residues. V lost 2 bases to trimming and J lost 3 bases, with 8 bases between them. Germline V gene data show CDR1 as SGHNT and CDR2 as YYREEE (reference sequence). DNA of the CDR3: TGTGCCAGCAGCTTCCCCCGCGACACTGAAGCTTTCTTT. Its translation: CASSFPRDTEAFF.

This chain joins TRBV4-3 and TRBJ2-2, with no clear D. This CDR3 comprises 15 residues. CDR1 and CDR2 from the germline V gene are LGHNA and YSLEER. V was cut by 0 bases and J by 4 bases, with 9 bases left in between. The CDR3 region is CASSQEFTSTGELFF. The CDR3 nucleotides are TGCGCCAGCAGCCAAGAATTTACGAGCACCGGGGAGCTGTTTTTT.

The chain recombines TRBV7-9 with TRBJ1-2; D is unresolved. This CDR3 is built from 16 residues. Trimming shortened V by 5 bases and J by 3 bases, and 19 bases separated the two germline ends. Germline V gene lookup returns CDR1 SEHNR and CDR2 FQNEAQ (reference sequence). The CDR3: CASSPLQAGQDYGYTF. Written as DNA, the CDR3 is TGTGCCAGCAGCCCCCTCCAGGCGGGTCAGGACTATGGCTACACCTTC.